The present TCR beta chain was sequenced within a study of cytomegalovirus exposure and HLA in healthy donors. The PCR used 60 Vbeta and 13 Jbeta primers. Clones were sequenced by immunoSEQ multiplex PCR, and TCRdb holds only the in-frame ones, with some missing. The sample includes about 92,000 clones, 81% of them seen just once. The CDR3 consists of 14 residues. The V segment lost 3 bases and the J segment 4 bases; nucleotides outside the gene matches: 2. Germline V gives CDR1 KGHSH, CDR2 LQKENI. The V gene is TRBV18, the J gene TRBJ2-3; 9 bases agree with TRBD1. This receptor was taken from a girl aged 2 to 9 in good health and CMV-seropositive. Source material: PBMCs. The CDR3 region is CASSPGTGPDTQYF. The CDR3 coding sequence is TGTGCCAGCTCACCTGGGACAGGGCCAGATACGCAGTATTTT.